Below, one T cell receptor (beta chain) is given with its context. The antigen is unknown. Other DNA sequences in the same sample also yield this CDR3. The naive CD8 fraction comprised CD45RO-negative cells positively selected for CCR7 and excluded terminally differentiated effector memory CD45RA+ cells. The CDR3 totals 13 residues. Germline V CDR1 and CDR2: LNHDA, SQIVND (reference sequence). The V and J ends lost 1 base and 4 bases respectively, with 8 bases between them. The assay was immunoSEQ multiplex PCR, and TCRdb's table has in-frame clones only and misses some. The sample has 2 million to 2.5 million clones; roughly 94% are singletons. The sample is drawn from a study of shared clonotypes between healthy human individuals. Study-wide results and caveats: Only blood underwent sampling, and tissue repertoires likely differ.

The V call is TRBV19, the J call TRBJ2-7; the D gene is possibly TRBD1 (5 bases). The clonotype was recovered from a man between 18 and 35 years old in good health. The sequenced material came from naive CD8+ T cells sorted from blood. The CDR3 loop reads CASSIGGGYEQYF. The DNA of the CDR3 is TGTGCCAGTAGTATAGGGGGCGGATACGAGCAGTACTTC.